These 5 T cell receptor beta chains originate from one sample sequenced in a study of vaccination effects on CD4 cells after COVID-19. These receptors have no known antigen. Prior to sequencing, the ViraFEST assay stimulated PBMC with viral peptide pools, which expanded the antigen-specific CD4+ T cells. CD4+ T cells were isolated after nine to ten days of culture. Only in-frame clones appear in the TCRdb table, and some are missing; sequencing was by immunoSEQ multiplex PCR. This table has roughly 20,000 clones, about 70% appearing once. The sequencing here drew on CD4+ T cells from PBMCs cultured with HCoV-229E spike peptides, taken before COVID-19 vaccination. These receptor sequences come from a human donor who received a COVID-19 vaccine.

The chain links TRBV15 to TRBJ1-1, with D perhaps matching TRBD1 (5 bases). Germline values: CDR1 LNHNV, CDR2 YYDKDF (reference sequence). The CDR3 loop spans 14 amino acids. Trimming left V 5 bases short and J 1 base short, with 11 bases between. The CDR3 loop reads CATSPPQGNTEAFF. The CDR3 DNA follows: TGTGCCACCAGCCCCCCCCAGGGGAACACTGAAGCTTTCTTT.

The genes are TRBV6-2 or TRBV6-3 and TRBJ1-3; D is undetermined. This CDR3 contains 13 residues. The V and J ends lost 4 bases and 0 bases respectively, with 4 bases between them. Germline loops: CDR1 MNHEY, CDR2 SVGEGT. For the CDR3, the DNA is TGTGCCAGCAGTTGGGGCTCTGGAAACACCATATATTTT. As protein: CASSWGSGNTIYF.

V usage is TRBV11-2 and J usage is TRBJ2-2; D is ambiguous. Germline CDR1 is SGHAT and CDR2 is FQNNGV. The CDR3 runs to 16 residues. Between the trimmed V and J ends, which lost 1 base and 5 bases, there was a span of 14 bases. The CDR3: CASSLGVRHRTGELFF. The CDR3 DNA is TGTGCCAGCAGCTTAGGTGTTCGGCACAGAACCGGGGAGCTGTTTTTT. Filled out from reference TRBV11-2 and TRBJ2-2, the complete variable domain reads EAGVAQSPRYKIIEKRQSVAFWCNPISGHATLYWYQQILGQGPKLLIQFQNNGVVDDSQLPKDRFSAERLKGVDSTLKIQPAKLEDSAVYLCASSLGVRHRTGELFFGEGSRLTVL.

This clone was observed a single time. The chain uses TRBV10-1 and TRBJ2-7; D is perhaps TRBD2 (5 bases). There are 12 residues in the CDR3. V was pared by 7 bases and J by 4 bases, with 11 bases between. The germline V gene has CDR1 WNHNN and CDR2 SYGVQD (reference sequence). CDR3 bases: TGCGCCAGCACCCCGTCGGGATACGAGCAGTACTTC. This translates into CASTPSGYEQYF.

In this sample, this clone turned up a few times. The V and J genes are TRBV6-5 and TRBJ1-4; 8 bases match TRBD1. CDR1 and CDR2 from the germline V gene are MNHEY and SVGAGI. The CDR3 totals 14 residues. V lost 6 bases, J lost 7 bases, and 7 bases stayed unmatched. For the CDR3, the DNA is TGTGCCAGCAGACCCGGGACAGGTGGTGAAAAACTGTTTTTT. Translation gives CASRPGTGGEKLFF.